This T cell receptor (beta chain) came from a study of cytomegalovirus exposure and HLA in healthy donors. Germline V gene data show CDR1 as ENHRY and CDR2 as SYGVKD. This CDR3 comprises 13 residues. The ends lost 6 bases at V and 5 bases at J; junction bases unmatched: 6. Study-level findings and limits: The dataset shows that most TCR sequences were rare, while some public TCRs occurred in many donors. The investigators catalogued 150 or so TCR beta chains as cytomegalovirus-associated.

Clones were sequenced by immunoSEQ multiplex PCR, and TCRdb holds only the in-frame ones, with some missing. In the table there are under 200,000 clones, less than 95% of which are singletons. Points on this clone: Antigen unknown.

The receptor was isolated from a woman between 18 and 29 years old in good health and CMV-seropositive. Sequencing was done on a sample of PBMCs. The chain has TRBV10-3 and TRBJ2-7, with 8 bases matching TRBD2. The DNA for the CDR3 is TGTGCCATCAGAAGCGGGAGCTTACACGAGCAGTACTTC. This codes for CAIRSGSLHEQYF.